Presented here are 9 T cell receptor beta chains from one specimen sequenced in a study of shared clonotypes between healthy human individuals. Clones were read by immunoSEQ multiplex PCR, and TCRdb kept only the in-frame ones, dropping some. This table has 2 million to 3 million clones, more than 85% appearing once. The sequencing sample was made of naive CD4+ T cells from PBMCs. The subset denotes: CD45RA+ positively selected. The receptor set was obtained from a man between 18 and 35 years old in good health. Some clones in this sample may be carry-over from other donors' samples.

This chain uses TRBV30 with TRBJ1-1; D not resolved. CDR3 size: 11 residues. The V gene lost 2 bases and the J gene lost 10 bases, with 11 bases spanning the gap. Germline V gives CDR1 GTSNPN, CDR2 SVGIG (reference sequence). In DNA form, the CDR3 reads TGTGCCTGGAGTAGGTCCGGGCGAGCTTTCTTT. Amino acids: CAWSRSGRAFF.

This clone was observed a single time. CDR3: CASSLEFRGTGELFF. CDR3 coding DNA: TGTGCCAGCAGCTTAGAGTTCAGGGGCACCGGGGAGCTGTTTTTT. The J gene is TRBJ2-2, the V gene TRBV7-2, with D perhaps TRBD1 (6 bases). The CDR3 is 15 amino acids. The V gene's germline CDR1 is SGHTA and CDR2 FQGNSA. Trimming shortened V by 1 base and J by 4 bases, and 10 bases separated the two germline ends.

This rearrangement joins TRBV27 to TRBJ1-1; 10 bases agree with TRBD1. Germline V lookup: CDR1 MNHEY, CDR2 SMNVEV (reference sequence). The CDR3 runs 15 residues. V was pared by 6 bases and J by 1 base, with 5 bases of the junction left unmatched. The CDR3 region has the DNA TGTGCCAGCAGAAGGGACAGGGGAGAGAACACTGAAGCTTTCTTT. It encodes CASRRDRGENTEAFF.

This chain connects TRBV15 to TRBJ2-7; perhaps TRBD1 as D (6 bases). V gave up 5 bases and J gave up 2 bases, with 13 bases separating them. The CDR3 consists of 14 residues. In germline, CDR1 is LNHNV, CDR2 YYDKDF (reference sequence). Here the CDR3 DNA reads TGTGCCACCAGCTCCCGAACAGGGCCCTACGAGCAGTACTTC. It yields the protein CATSSRTGPYEQYF.

J is TRBJ1-1 and V is TRBV28; D may be TRBD1 (5 bases). Trimming left V 6 bases short and J 0 bases short, with 20 bases between. CDR1 and CDR2 from the germline V gene are MDHEN and SYDVKM. The CDR3 extends over 17 amino acids. CDR3 region: CASRKNRARGLNTEAFF. The CDR3 DNA follows: TGTGCCAGCAGGAAAAACCGGGCGCGGGGACTGAACACTGAAGCTTTCTTT.

J is TRBJ2-2 and V is TRBV7-9; a weak D match, TRBD2 (5 bases). The V gene's germline CDR1 is SEHNR and CDR2 FQNEAQ (reference sequence). The CDR3 length is 15 residues. V gave up 5 bases and J gave up 4 bases, with 14 bases separating them. CDR3 in DNA: TGTGCCAGCAGCCCCAGGACTCCGATCACCGGGGAGCTGTTTTTT. This sequence encodes CASSPRTPITGELFF.

V gene TRBV5-4 combines with J gene TRBJ1-1, with D tentatively TRBD1 (6 bases). Germline V CDR1 and CDR2: SGHNT, YYREEE (reference sequence). The CDR3 length is 14 residues. The ends were cut back, 0 bases at V and 6 bases at J, with 12 bases in the middle. CDR3 in amino acids: CASSLGQGQAEAFF. Here the CDR3 DNA reads TGTGCCAGCAGCTTGGGGCAGGGGCAGGCTGAAGCTTTCTTT.

This clone was observed a few times. The rearrangement joins TRBV5-1 to TRBJ2-1; the match to TRBD2 covers 15 bases. CDR1 SGHRS and CDR2 YFSETQ come from the germline V gene. V shed 7 bases, J shed 8 bases, and the junction held 7 bases outside the gene matches. The CDR3 loop spans 15 amino acids. The CDR3 sequence is CASGLGLAGGDEQFF. The CDR3 region has the DNA TGCGCCAGCGGATTAGGACTAGCGGGAGGGGATGAGCAGTTCTTC.

The V and J genes are TRBV10-3 and TRBJ2-7; TRBD1 matches 9 bases. The germline gives CDR1 ENHRY, CDR2 SYGVKD. This CDR3 spans 13 amino acids. Trimming took 8 bases from V and 7 from J; bases not matched to a gene: 9. DNA of the CDR3: TGTGCCATCGCGCGGGACAGGGAGGGGGAGCAGTACTTC. Amino acid sequence: CAIARDREGEQYF.